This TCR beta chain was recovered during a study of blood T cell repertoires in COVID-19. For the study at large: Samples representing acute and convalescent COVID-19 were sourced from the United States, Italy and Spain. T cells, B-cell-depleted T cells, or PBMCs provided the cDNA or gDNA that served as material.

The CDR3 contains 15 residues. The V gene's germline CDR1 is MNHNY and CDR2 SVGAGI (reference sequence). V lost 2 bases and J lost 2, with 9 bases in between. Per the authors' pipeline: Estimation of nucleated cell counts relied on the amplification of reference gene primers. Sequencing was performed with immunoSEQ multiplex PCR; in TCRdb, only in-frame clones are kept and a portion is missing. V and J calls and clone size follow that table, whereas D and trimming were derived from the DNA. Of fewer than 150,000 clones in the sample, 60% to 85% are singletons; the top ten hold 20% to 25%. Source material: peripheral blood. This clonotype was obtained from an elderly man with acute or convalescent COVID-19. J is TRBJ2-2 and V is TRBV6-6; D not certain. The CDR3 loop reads CASSYARSNTGELFF. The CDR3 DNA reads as TGTGCCAGCAGTTACGCCCGGAGTAACACCGGGGAGCTGTTTTTT.